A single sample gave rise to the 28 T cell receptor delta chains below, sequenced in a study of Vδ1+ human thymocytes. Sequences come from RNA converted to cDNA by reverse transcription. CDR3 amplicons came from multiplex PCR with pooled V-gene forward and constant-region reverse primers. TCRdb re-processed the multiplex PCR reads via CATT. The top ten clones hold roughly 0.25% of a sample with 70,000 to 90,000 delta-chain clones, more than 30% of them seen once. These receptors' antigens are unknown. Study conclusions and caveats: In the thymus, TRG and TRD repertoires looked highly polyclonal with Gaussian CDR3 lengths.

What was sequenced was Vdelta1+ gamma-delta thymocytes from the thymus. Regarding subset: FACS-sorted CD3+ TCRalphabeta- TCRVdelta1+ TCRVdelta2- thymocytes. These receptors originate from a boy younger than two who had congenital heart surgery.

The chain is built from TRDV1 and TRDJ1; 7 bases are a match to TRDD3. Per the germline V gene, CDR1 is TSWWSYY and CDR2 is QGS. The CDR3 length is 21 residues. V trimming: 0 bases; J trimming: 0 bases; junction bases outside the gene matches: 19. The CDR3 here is CALGELACPIAGGHYTDKLIF. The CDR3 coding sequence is TGTGCTCTTGGGGAACTAGCGTGTCCTATTGCTGGGGGCCACTACACCGATAAACTCATCTTT.

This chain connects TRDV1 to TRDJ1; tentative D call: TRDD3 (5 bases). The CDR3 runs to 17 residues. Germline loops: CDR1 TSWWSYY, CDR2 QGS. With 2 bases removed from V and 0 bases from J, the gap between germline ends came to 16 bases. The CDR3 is CALGENAIGENTDKLIF. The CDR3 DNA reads TGTGCTCTTGGGGAAAATGCTATCGGGGAAAACACCGATAAACTCATCTTT.

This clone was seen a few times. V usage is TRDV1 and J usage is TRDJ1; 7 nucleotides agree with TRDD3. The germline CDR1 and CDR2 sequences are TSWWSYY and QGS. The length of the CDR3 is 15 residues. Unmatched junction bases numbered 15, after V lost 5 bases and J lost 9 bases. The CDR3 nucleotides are TGTGCTCTTGGGCTCCCTTCTCTTTACTGGGGACAACTCATCTTT. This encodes CALGLPSLYWGQLIF.

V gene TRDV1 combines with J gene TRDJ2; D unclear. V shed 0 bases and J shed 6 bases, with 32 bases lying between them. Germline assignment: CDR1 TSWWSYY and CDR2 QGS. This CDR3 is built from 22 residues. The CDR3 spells CALGELAPFPLSLIKPSAQLFF. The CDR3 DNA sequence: TGTGCTCTTGGGGAACTCGCCCCTTTCCCCCTTAGCCTTATAAAGCCCTCAGCACAACTCTTCTTT.

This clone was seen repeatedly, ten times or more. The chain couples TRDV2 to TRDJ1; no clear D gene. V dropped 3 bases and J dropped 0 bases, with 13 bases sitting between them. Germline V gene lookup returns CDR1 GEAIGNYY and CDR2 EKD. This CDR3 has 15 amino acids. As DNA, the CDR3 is TGTGCCTGTGACTTACCTCCCCAGTACACCGATAAACTCATCTTT. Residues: CACDLPPQYTDKLIF.

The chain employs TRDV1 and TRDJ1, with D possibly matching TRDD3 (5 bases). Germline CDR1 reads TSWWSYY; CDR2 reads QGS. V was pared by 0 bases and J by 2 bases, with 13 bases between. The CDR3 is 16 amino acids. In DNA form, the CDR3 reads TGTGCTCTTGGGGAACTTGTTGGTGGGGAGACCGATAAACTCATCTTT. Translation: CALGELVGGETDKLIF.

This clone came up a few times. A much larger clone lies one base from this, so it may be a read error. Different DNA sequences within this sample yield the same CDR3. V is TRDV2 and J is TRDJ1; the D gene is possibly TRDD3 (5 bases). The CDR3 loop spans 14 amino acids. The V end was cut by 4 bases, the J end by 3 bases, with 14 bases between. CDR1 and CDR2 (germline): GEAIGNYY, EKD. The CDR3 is CACDSHTGADKLIF. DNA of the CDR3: TGTGCCTGTGATTCCCACACGGGGGCCGATAAACTCATCTTT.

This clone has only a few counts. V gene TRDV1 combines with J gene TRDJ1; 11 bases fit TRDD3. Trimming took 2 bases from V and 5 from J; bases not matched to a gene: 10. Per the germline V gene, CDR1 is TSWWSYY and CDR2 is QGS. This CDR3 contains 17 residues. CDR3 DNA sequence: TGTGCTCTTGGGGAAGTAGGGCTGGGGGATACCGCAGATAAACTCATCTTT. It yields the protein CALGEVGLGDTADKLIF.

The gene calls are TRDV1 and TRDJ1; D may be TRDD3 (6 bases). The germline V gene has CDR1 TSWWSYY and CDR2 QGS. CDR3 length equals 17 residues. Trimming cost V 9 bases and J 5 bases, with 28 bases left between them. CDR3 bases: TGTGCTCTCGGAGTAGTCCAGTGGGGGCCTCAAGCAGATAAACTCATCTTT. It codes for CALGVVQWGPQADKLIF.

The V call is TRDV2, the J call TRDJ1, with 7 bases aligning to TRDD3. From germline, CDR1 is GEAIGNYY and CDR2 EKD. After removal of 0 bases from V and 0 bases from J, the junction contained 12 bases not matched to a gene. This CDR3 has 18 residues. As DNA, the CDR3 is TGTGCCTGTGACACCTCTGACGCGGGGATATATTACACCGATAAACTCATCTTT. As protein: CACDTSDAGIYYTDKLIF.

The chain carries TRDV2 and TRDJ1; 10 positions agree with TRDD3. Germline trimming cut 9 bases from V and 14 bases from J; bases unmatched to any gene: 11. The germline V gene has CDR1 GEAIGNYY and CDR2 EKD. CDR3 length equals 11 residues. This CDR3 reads CARNWGILGIF. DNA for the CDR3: TGTGCCAGGAACTGGGGGATCCTCGGGATCTTT.

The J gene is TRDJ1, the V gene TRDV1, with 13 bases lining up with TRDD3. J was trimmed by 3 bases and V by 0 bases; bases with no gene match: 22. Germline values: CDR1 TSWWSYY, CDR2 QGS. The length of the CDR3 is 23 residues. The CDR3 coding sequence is TGTGCTCTTGGGGAACTACCTTACCCTAGGCTCTGGACTGGGGGATACGCGCCCGATAAACTCATCTTT. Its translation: CALGELPYPRLWTGGYAPDKLIF.

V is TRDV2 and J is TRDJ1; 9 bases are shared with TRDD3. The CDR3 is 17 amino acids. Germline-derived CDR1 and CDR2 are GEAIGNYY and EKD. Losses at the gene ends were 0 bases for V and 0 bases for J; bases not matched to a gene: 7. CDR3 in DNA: TGTGCCTGTGACACCGCGTACTGGGGGACCAACACCGATAAACTCATCTTT. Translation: CACDTAYWGTNTDKLIF.

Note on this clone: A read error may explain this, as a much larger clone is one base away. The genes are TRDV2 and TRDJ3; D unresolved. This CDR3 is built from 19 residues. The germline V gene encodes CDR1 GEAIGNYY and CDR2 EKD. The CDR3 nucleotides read TGTGCCTGTGCCACCGACGGGACCAAGAGCTCCTGGGACACCCGACAGATGTTTTTC. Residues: CACATDGTKSSWDTRQMFF.

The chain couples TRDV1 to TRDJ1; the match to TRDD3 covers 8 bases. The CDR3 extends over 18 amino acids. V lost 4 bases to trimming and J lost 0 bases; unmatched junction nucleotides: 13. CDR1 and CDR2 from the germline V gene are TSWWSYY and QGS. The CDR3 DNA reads TGTGCTCTTGGGGGTGGTGGACTGGGGGTCGGGTACACCGATAAACTCATCTTT. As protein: CALGGGGLGVGYTDKLIF.

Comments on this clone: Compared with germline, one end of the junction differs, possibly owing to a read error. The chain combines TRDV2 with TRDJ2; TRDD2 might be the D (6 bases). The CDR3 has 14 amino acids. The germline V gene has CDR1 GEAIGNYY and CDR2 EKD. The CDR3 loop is CATLPLFLTAQLFF. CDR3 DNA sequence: TGTGCCACCCTTCCCCTCTTTTTGACGGCACAACTCTTCTTT.

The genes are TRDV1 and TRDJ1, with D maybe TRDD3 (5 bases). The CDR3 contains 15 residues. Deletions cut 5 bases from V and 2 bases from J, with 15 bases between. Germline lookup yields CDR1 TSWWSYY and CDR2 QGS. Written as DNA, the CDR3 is TGTGCTCTTGGGACCCATTCCAGGGGAACCGATAAACTCATCTTT. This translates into CALGTHSRGTDKLIF.

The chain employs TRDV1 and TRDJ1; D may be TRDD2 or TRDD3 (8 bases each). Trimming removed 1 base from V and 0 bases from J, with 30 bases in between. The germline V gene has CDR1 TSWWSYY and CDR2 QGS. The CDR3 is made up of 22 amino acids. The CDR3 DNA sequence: TGTGCTCTTGGGGAACGCCGAGCCCCTTCCTATCTGGGGATACAGTACACCGATAAACTCATCTTT. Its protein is CALGERRAPSYLGIQYTDKLIF.

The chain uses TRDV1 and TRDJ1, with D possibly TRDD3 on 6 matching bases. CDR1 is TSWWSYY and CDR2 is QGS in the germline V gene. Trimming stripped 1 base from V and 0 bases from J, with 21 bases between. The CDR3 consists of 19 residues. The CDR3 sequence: CALGERVEAGGPYTDKLIF. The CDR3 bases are TGTGCTCTTGGGGAACGTGTGGAAGCCGGGGGACCCTACACCGATAAACTCATCTTT.

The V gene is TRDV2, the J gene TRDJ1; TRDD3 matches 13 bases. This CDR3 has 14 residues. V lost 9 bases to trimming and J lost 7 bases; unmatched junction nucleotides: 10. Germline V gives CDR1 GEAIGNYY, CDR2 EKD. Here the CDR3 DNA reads TGTGCCACCGGTACTGGGGGATACGTCGTTAAACTCATCTTT. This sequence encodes CATGTGGYVVKLIF.

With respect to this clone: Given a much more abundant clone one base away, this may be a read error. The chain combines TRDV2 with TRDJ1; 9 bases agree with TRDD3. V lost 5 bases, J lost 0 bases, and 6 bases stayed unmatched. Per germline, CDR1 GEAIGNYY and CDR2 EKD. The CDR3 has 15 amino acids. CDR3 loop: CACGTGGPHTDKLIF. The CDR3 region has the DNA TGTGCCTGTGGGACTGGGGGACCACACACCGATAAACTCATCTTT.

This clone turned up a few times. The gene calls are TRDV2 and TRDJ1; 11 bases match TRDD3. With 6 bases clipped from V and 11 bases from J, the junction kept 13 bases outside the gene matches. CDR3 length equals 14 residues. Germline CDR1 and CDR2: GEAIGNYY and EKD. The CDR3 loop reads CACSRGAGGYILIF. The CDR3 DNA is TGTGCCTGTTCAAGGGGTGCTGGGGGATACATCCTCATCTTT.

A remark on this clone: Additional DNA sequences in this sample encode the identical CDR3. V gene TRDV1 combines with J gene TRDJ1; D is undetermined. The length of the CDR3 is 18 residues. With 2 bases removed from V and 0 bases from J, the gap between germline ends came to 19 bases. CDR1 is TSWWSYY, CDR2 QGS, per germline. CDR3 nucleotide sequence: TGTGCTCTTGGGGAAGTCAACCCCCGGGGTCGTTACACCGATAAACTCATCTTT. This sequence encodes CALGEVNPRGRYTDKLIF.

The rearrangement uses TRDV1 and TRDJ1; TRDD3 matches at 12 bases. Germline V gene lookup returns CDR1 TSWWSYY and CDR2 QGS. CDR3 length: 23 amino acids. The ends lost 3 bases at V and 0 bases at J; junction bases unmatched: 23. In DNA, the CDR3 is TGTGCTCTTGGGGACCCCCCTTCGGTACTAGCTGGGGGATACGGAACCCACACCGATAAACTCATCTTT. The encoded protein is CALGDPPSVLAGGYGTHTDKLIF.

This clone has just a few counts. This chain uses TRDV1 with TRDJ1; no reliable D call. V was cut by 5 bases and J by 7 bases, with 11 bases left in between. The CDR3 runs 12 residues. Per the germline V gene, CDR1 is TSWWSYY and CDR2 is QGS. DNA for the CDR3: TGTGCTCTTGGGATTCGTATTGGTAAACTCATCTTT. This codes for CALGIRIGKLIF.

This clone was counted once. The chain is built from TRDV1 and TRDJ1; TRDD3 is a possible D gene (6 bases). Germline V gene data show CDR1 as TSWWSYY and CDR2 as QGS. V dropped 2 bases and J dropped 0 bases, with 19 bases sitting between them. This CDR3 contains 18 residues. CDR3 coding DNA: TGTGCTCTTGGGGAATCGGGGGAATACGACCGATACACCGATAAACTCATCTTT. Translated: CALGESGEYDRYTDKLIF.

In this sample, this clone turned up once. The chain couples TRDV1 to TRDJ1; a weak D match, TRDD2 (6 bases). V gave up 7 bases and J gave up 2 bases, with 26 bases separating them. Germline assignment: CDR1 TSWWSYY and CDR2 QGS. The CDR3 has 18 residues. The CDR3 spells CALVERPSPVAWTDKLIF. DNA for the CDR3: TGTGCTCTTGTCGAACGGCCTTCCCCCGTCGCCTGGACCGATAAACTCATCTTT.

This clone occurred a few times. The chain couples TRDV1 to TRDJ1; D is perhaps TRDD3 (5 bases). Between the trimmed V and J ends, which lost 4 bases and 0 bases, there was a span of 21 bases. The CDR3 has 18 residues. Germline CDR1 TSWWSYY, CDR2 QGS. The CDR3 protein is CALGVPLLDRYYTDKLIF. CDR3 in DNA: TGTGCTCTTGGGGTGCCCCTCTTGGATCGATACTACACCGATAAACTCATCTTT.